This T cell receptor (beta chain) originates from a study of identical twins. Study-wide points: There is a chance that invariant MAIT and iNKT cells partially muddied zero-insertion analyses.

There are a few counts of this clonotype. Its cognate antigen is unknown. Deletions cut 0 bases from V and 0 bases from J, with 10 bases between. The length of the CDR3 is 16 residues. Germline-derived CDR1 and CDR2 are SGHKS and YYEKEE (reference sequence). A universal primer site was incorporated via template switching, and the cDNA contained unique molecular identifiers. One entry per CDR3 protein, called by TCRdb with MiXCR from the 5' RACE reads. Of approximately 1.8 million distinct CDR3 sequences in the sample, about 30% are singletons; the top ten hold 0.25% to 0.3%. This chain joins TRBV5-5 and TRBJ1-5, with a possible D match to TRBD1 (6 bases). The source material was cord blood. The TCR was taken from a newborn girl in good health. CDR3 amino acids: CASSLDGGYSNQPQHF. CDR3 nucleotide sequence: TGTGCCAGCAGCTTGGACGGGGGCTATAGCAATCAGCCCCAGCATTTT. The full variable domain, completed using reference TRBV5-5 and TRBJ1-5, is DAGVTQSPTHLIKTRGQQVTLRCSPISGHKSVSWYQQVLGQGPQFIFQYYEKEERGRGNFPDRFSARQFPNYSSELNVNALLLGDSALYLCASSLDGGYSNQPQHFGDGTRLSIL.